The clone carrying this T cell receptor beta chain has just one count. The data belong to a study of identifying expanded T cells in peripheral blood. Assay: immunoSEQ multiplex PCR; the TCRdb copy retains only in-frame clones and omits some. Altogether around 120,000 clones are present, approximately 88% being singletons, with the ten largest covering about 3.1%. Looked up from germline, CDR1 is SGHTA and CDR2 is FQGNSA. The CDR3 loop spans 12 amino acids. Trimming removed 5 bases from V and 7 bases from J, with 8 bases in between. V and J are TRBV7-2 and TRBJ1-4; D unresolved. The receptor was isolated from a person aged 18 to 75 in good health. Sequences were obtained from blood. The CDR3 loop reads CASSRTAEKLFF. The CDR3 DNA follows: TGTGCCAGCAGCAGAACGGCTGAAAAACTGTTTTTT.